The 26 T cell receptor beta chains below come from one sample, sequenced in a study of radiotherapy plus CTLA-4 blockade in lung cancer. The protocol was immunoSEQ multiplex PCR, while the TCRdb copy is restricted to in-frame clones and leaves out a portion. The sample holds about 98,000 clones, approximately 85% seen once. The sequencing here drew on peripheral blood, taken from a patient treated with radiotherapy plus ipilimumab. These TCRs come from a human donor with non-small cell lung cancer who had a partial response to radiotherapy plus ipilimumab.

The chain carries TRBV5-1 and TRBJ2-3; D gene ambiguous. Germline loops: CDR1 SGHRS, CDR2 YFSETQ. V was cut by 0 bases and J by 6 bases, with 8 bases left in between. This CDR3 spans 13 amino acids. For the CDR3, the DNA is TGCGCCAGCAGCTTGGGGCAGGCGGATACGCAGTATTTT. It specifies CASSLGQADTQYF.

On this clone itself: An end of the junction differs from the germline gene, which may be a read error. The V gene is TRBV11-2, the J gene TRBJ2-4; 10 bases fit TRBD1. The CDR3 length is 14 residues. Germline V gene lookup returns CDR1 SGHAT and CDR2 FQNNGV. The CDR3 reads CASSLVSGTGDRNF. CDR3 nucleotide sequence: TGTGCCAGCAGCTTAGTTTCCGGGACAGGGGATCGGAACTTC. Filled out from reference TRBV11-2 and TRBJ2-4, the complete variable domain reads EAGVAQSPRYKIIEKRQSVAFWCNPISGHATLYWYQQILGQGPKLLIQFQNNGVVDDSQLPKDRFSAERLKGVDSTLKIQPAKLEDSAVYLCASSLVSGTGDRNFGAGTRLSVL.

The CDR3 region has the DNA TGTGCCAGCAGCTTAAGTAGGGGTGCGCAGTACTTC. Amino acid sequence: CASSLSRGAQYF. The chain is built from TRBV7-8 and TRBJ2-7; maybe TRBD1 (5 bases). Trimming shortened V by 2 bases and J by 9 bases, and 11 bases separated the two germline ends. Germline V gives CDR1 SGHVS, CDR2 FQNEAQ. This CDR3 spans 12 amino acids.

The chain joins TRBV7-3 to TRBJ2-4, with 11 positions matching TRBD2. The CDR3 runs 13 residues. The V segment lost 4 bases and the J segment 9 bases; nucleotides outside the gene matches: 2. Germline values: CDR1 SGHTA, CDR2 FQGTGA. DNA of the CDR3: TGTGCCAGCAGCTCCGGGACTAGCGGCATTCAGTACTTC. Translated, it gives CASSSGTSGIQYF.

V is TRBV28 and J is TRBJ1-5; a weak D match, TRBD1 (6 bases). This CDR3 is built from 12 residues. Trimming left V 10 bases short and J 6 bases short, with 13 bases between. The V gene's germline CDR1 is MDHEN and CDR2 SYDVKM. CDR3 in amino acids: CANQGQGQPQHF. The CDR3 DNA reads as TGTGCCAACCAGGGGCAGGGTCAGCCCCAGCATTTT. The variable domain in full, completed from reference TRBV28 and TRBJ1-5, reads DVKVTQSSRYLVKRTGEKVFLECVQDMDHENMFWYRQDPGLGLRLIYFSYDVKMKEKGDIPEGYSVSREKKERFSLILESASTNQTSMYLCANQGQGQPQHFGDGTRLSIL.

On this clone itself: At one boundary the junction diverges from the germline segment, which might be a read error. Different DNA sequences within this sample yield the same CDR3. V and J are TRBV7-3 and TRBJ2-2; 10 bases map to TRBD1. Germline-derived CDR1 and CDR2 are SGHTA and FQGTGA. The CDR3 has 14 residues. The CDR3 DNA follows: TGTGCCAGCAGCCAGGACAGGGGGACCGGAGAGCTGTTTTTT. Translation gives CASSQDRGTGELFF.

The rearrangement links TRBV27 to TRBJ2-1; D is perhaps TRBD2 (6 bases). Germline V lookup: CDR1 MNHEY, CDR2 SMNVEV (reference sequence). V lost 6 bases and J 5 bases, leaving 14 bases between the germline ends. CDR3 length: 14 residues. CDR3 DNA sequence: TGTGCCAGCAGGCGTATTCCGGGGGACAATGAGCAGTTCTTC. It codes for CASRRIPGDNEQFF.

The rearrangement joins TRBV19 to TRBJ2-1, with TRBD2 matching 8 bases. Trimming cost V 3 bases and J 5 bases; bases outside gene matches: 12. This CDR3 comprises 17 residues. Germline CDR1 LNHDA, CDR2 SQIVND (reference sequence). CDR3 sequence: CASSIPPSGGPNNEQFF. In DNA, the CDR3 is TGTGCCAGTAGTATCCCCCCTTCGGGGGGGCCTAACAATGAGCAGTTCTTC.

Only a few counts were recorded for this clone. The chain recombines TRBV18 with TRBJ2-5; 7 bases agree with TRBD1. The CDR3 loop spans 15 amino acids. Germline V lookup: CDR1 KGHSH, CDR2 LQKENI. V lost 0 bases and J lost 8; bases outside the gene matches: 9. The CDR3 loop is CASSPPGDSLATQYF. The CDR3 nucleotides are TGTGCCAGCTCACCACCGGGGGACAGTCTTGCTACCCAGTACTTC.

This chain joins TRBV6-4 and TRBJ2-1; D perhaps matches TRBD1 (6 bases). This CDR3 region has 15 residues. Germline CDR1 reads MRHNA; CDR2 reads SNTAGT. V was pared by 5 bases and J by 5 bases, with 16 bases between. The CDR3 DNA is TGTGCCAGCAGTCAGGAGCCAGCAGGGGACAATGAGCAGTTCTTC. Protein sequence: CASSQEPAGDNEQFF.

The CDR3 loop is CASTGDSSYEQYF. CDR3 nucleotide sequence: TGTGCCAGCACCGGGGACAGCTCCTACGAGCAGTACTTC. The gene calls are TRBV11-2 and TRBJ2-7; TRBD1 aligns across 7 bases. The germline V gene has CDR1 SGHAT and CDR2 FQNNGV. CDR3 length equals 13 residues. V was pared by 7 bases and J by 0 bases, with 3 bases of the junction left unmatched.

CDR3 sequence (DNA): TGTGCCAGCAGAAGAAGAGGGACAGGGCGGTCCTACGAGCAGTACTTC. Encoded protein: CASRRRGTGRSYEQYF. The chain has TRBV11-2 and TRBJ2-7; 9 bases map to TRBD1. Germline V gives CDR1 SGHAT, CDR2 FQNNGV. The CDR3 consists of 16 residues. V shed 6 bases and J 1 base; nucleotides not matched to a gene: 10.

The rearrangement joins TRBV7-2 to TRBJ2-5, with 7 bases fitting TRBD1. The CDR3 totals 14 residues. Germline V gives CDR1 SGHTA, CDR2 FQGNSA. Trimming took 4 bases from V and 5 from J; bases not matched to a gene: 7. The CDR3 region is CASSSDRVSETQYF. The CDR3 DNA follows: TGTGCCAGCAGCTCCGACAGGGTATCGGAGACCCAGTACTTC.

The chain carries TRBV6-6 and TRBJ1-5; 10 nucleotides align to TRBD1. The CDR3 runs 14 residues. The V gene end was trimmed by 2 bases and the J gene end by 5 bases; junction bases not matched to a gene: 0. Germline CDR1 and CDR2: MNHNY and SVGAGI (reference sequence). The CDR3 protein is CASSYGTGDQPQHF. CDR3 sequence (DNA): TGTGCCAGCAGTTACGGGACAGGGGATCAGCCCCAGCATTTT.

The chain joins TRBV25-1 to TRBJ2-1; 11 nucleotides line up with TRBD2. J was trimmed by 6 bases and V by 3 bases; bases with no gene match: 4. This CDR3 is built from 15 residues. Per the germline V gene, CDR1 is MGHDK and CDR2 is SYGVNS. CDR3 residues: CASSDTGLAGNEQFF. The DNA for the CDR3 is TGTGCCAGCAGTGACACAGGACTAGCGGGCAATGAGCAGTTCTTC.

This chain connects TRBV5-1 to TRBJ2-1, with 7 bases identical to TRBD2. V gave up 0 bases and J gave up 8 bases; unmatched junction bases: 8. CDR3 length equals 15 residues. Germline lookup yields CDR1 SGHRS and CDR2 YFSETQ. The CDR3 nucleotides read TGCGCCAGCAGCTTGGCCCGGGAGGTTACGGATGAGCAGTTCTTC. This codes for CASSLAREVTDEQFF.

The chain is built from TRBV7-8 and TRBJ2-7, with a tentative D call TRBD1 (6 bases). This CDR3 contains 13 residues. Germline CDR1 reads SGHVS; CDR2 reads FQNEAQ. V was clipped by 5 bases and J by 6 bases, with 14 bases between them. This CDR3 is CASSVHREPEQYF. In DNA, the CDR3 is TGTGCCAGCAGCGTACACAGGGAGCCCGAGCAGTACTTC. Based on the CDR3 plus reference TRBV7-8 and TRBJ2-7, the full variable domain is GAGVSQSPRYKVAKRGQDVALRCDPISGHVSLFWYQQALGQGPEFLTYFQNEAQLDKSGLPSDRFFAERPEGSVSTLKIQRTQQEDSAVYLCASSVHREPEQYFGPGTRLTVT.

The J gene is TRBJ2-5, the V gene TRBV4-1, with 9 nucleotides matching TRBD1. The CDR3 spans 12 residues. The junction had 5 bases not matched to a gene; V was cut back by 3 bases and J by 12 bases. Per germline, CDR1 MGHRA and CDR2 YSYEKL. As DNA, the CDR3 is TGCGCCAGCAGCCAGGGACAGGGCCCGAAGTACTTC. This gives the protein CASSQGQGPKYF.

CDR3 residues: CASSLIAGGTTGELFF. Written as DNA, the CDR3 is TGTGCCAGCAGCCTCATAGCGGGAGGCACCACCGGGGAGCTGTTTTTT. The genes are TRBV7-9 and TRBJ2-2, with 10 bases aligning to TRBD2. Germline V gene lookup returns CDR1 SEHNR and CDR2 FQNEAQ (reference sequence). The CDR3 loop spans 16 amino acids. V lost 5 bases, J lost 4 bases, and 7 bases stayed unmatched.

V and J are TRBV5-1 and TRBJ1-1; no firm D call. The germline gives CDR1 SGHRS, CDR2 YFSETQ. V lost 0 bases and J 8 bases, leaving 14 bases between the germline ends. CDR3 length: 14 residues. CDR3 loop: CASSLAPMGSEAFF. As DNA, the CDR3 is TGCGCCAGCAGCTTGGCCCCCATGGGTAGCGAAGCTTTCTTT.

The gene calls are TRBV11-2 and TRBJ2-1; D might be TRBD2 (6 bases). V was shortened by 0 bases and J by 8 bases, with 11 bases between the two germline ends. The CDR3 extends over 14 amino acids. CDR1 is SGHAT, CDR2 FQNNGV, per germline. Here the CDR3 DNA reads TGTGCCAGCAGCTTAGACGGGGGACTCGATGAGCAGTTCTTC. Residues: CASSLDGGLDEQFF.

In its sample, this clone was seen a few times. V usage is TRBV7-2 and J usage is TRBJ2-4, with TRBD2 matching over 14 bases. After removal of 5 bases from V and 1 base from J, the junction contained 10 bases not matched to a gene. The germline V gene encodes CDR1 SGHTA and CDR2 FQGNSA. The CDR3 loop spans 19 amino acids. The CDR3 DNA reads as TGTGCCAGCAGCCTGACTAGCGGGAGGGCTTCAGTTGCCAAAAACATTCAGTACTTC. It encodes CASSLTSGRASVAKNIQYF.

The chain joins TRBV5-1 to TRBJ2-1; 8 nucleotides line up with TRBD2. CDR3 size: 16 residues. Trimming removed 0 bases from V and 0 bases from J; junction bases left unmatched: 2. Germline values: CDR1 SGHRS, CDR2 YFSETQ. The CDR3 protein is CASSLEAGGSYNEQFF. The CDR3 nucleotides read TGCGCCAGCAGCTTGGAGGCGGGGGGCTCCTACAATGAGCAGTTCTTC. Together with reference TRBV5-1 and TRBJ2-1, the CDR3 gives the full variable domain: KAGVTQTPRYLIKTRGQQVTLSCSPISGHRSVSWYQQTPGQGLQFLFEYFSETQRNKGNFPGRFSGRQFSNSRSEMNVSTLELGDSALYLCASSLEAGGSYNEQFFGPGTRLTVL.

This chain links TRBV4-1 with TRBJ1-1; the D is unclear. Germline V gene data show CDR1 as MGHRA and CDR2 as YSYEKL. V lost 4 bases to trimming and J lost 1 base, with 10 bases between them. The CDR3 totals 14 residues. CDR3 sequence reads: CASSLLTGNTEAFF. The CDR3 DNA sequence: TGCGCCAGCAGCCTACTAACCGGGAACACTGAAGCTTTCTTT.

This sequence joins TRBV5-1 and TRBJ2-2; 9 nucleotides line up with TRBD1. The CDR3 has 14 residues. Losses at the gene ends were 7 bases for V and 4 bases for J; bases not matched to a gene: 5. Looked up from germline, CDR1 is SGHRS and CDR2 is YFSETQ. The CDR3 here is CASRWTGATGELFF. CDR3 nucleotide sequence: TGCGCCAGCCGTTGGACAGGGGCCACCGGGGAGCTGTTTTTT.

This clone has just a few counts. J is TRBJ2-7 and V is TRBV28, with 7 bases identical to TRBD2. The CDR3 is 13 amino acids. Germline CDR1 and CDR2: MDHEN and SYDVKM. V was pared by 8 bases and J by 2 bases, with 6 bases of the junction left unmatched. The CDR3 DNA follows: TGTGCCAGCGGGGGGGAATCCACCTACGAGCAGTACTTC. It codes for CASGGESTYEQYF.